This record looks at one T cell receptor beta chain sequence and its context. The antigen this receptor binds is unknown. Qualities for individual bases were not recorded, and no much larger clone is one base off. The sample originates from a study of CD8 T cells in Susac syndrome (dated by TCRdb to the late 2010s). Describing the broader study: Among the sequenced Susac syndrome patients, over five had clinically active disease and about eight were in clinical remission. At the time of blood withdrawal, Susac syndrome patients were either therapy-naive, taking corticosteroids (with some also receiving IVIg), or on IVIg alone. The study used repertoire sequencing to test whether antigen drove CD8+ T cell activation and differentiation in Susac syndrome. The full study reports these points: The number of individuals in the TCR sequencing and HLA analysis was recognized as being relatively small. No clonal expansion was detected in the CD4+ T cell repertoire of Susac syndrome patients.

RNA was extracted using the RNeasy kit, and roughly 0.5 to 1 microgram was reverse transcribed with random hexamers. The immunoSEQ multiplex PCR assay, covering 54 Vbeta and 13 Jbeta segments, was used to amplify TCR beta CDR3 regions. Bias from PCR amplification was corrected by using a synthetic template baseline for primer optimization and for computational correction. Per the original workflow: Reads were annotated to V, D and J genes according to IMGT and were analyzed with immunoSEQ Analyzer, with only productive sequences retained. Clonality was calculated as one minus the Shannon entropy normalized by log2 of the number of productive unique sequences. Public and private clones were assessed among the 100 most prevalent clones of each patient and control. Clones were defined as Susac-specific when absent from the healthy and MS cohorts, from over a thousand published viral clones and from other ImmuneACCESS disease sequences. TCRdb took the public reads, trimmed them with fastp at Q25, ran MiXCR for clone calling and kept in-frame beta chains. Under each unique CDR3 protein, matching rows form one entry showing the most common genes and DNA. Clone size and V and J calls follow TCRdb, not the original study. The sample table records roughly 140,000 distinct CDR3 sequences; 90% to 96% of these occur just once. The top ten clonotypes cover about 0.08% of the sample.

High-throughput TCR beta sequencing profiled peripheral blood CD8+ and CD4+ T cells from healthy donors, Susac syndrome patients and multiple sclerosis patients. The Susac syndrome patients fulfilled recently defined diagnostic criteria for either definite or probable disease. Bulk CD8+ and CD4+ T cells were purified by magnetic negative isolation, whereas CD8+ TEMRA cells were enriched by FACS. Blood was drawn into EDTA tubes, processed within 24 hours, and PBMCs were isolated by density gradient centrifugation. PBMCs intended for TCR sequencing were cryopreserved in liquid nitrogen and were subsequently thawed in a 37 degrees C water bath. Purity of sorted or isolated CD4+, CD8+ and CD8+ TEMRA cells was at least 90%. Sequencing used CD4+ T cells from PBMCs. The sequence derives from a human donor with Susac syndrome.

The CDR3 protein sequence reads: CASSLVERSEQYF. The sequenced DNA is TGCGCCAGCAGCTTGGTTGAGAGAAGCGAGCAGTACTTC. Rearrangement joined TRBV5-1 to TRBJ2-7; too little of a D gene remains to name it. The V and J ends are trimmed by 0 bases and 6 bases, leaving 10 bases between them. The CDR3 measures 13 amino acids from cysteine to phenylalanine. Only CDR3 DNA is held: 39 bases, read in frame from base 1. From a lookup of the germline V gene, CDR1 and CDR2 are SGHRS and YFSETQ.